This T cell receptor beta chain derives from a study of T cell responses to AZD1222 COVID-19 vaccine. The CDR3 is 15 amino acids. Per the germline V gene, CDR1 is KGHSH and CDR2 is LQKENI. V was clipped by 0 bases and J by 1 base; unmatched bases: 1. Points on this clone: Its antigen is currently unknown.

The data were produced by immunoSEQ multiplex PCR, yet TCRdb's version contains in-frame clones alone and is incomplete. Among around 150,000 clones, 80% to 95% were seen once, and the ten largest hold approximately 3.4%. General study results and limits: Spike-spanning, vaccine-associated CD4 TCRs were dominant at 160-218 and 743-854. Seropositivity was recorded at baseline in only six AZD1222 recipients.

This receptor was identified in an adult who received the AZD1222 COVID-19 vaccine. The rearrangement uses TRBV18 and TRBJ2-7, with 9 bases identical to TRBD1. The source was peripheral blood, collected 28 days after the second AZD1222 dose. The CDR3 coding sequence is TGTGCCAGCTCACCACCGGGACAGGGTTCCTACGAGCAGTACTTC. Translating it yields CASSPPGQGSYEQYF.